What follows are 4 T cell receptor beta chains derived from one specimen sequenced in a study of beta chain features in type 1 diabetes. The study's findings and limits: Shortening that was moderate but significant affected the TCRB CDR3s of Type 1 diabetes patients in all four CD4+ subsets.

All of the isolated RNA was reverse transcribed, so expressed TCRB transcripts were sequenced. The assay was immunoSEQ multiplex PCR, and TCRdb's table has in-frame clones only and misses some. Among roughly 180,000 clones, approximately 7.8% were seen once, and the ten largest hold 0.94%. The antigens for these receptors are not known. The sequencing input was central memory CD4+ T cells from blood. These receptor sequences come from a woman between 40 and 50 years old with type 1 diabetes.

This chain uses TRBV2 with TRBJ2-5, with 7 bases lining up with TRBD1. Looked up from germline, CDR1 is SNHLY and CDR2 is FYNNEI. V lost 6 bases and J lost 5; bases outside the gene matches: 9. CDR3 length: 14 amino acids. The CDR3 DNA reads as TGTGCCAGCAGCCGACAGGGAAATGAGGAGACCCAGTACTTC. Its protein product is CASSRQGNEETQYF.

The V call is TRBV5-6, the J call TRBJ1-2; D not certain. V lost 1 base and J lost 5, with 6 bases in between. The V gene's germline CDR1 is SGHDT and CDR2 YYEEEE. CDR3 length equals 12 residues. CDR3 nucleotides: TGTGCCAGCAGCTTGCGCGGGTATGGCTACACCTTC. Translated, it gives CASSLRGYGYTF.

The table lists this clone with a few counts. The V and J genes are TRBV28 and TRBJ1-2; D ambiguous. The CDR3 is 11 amino acids. The ends were cut back, 3 bases at V and 3 bases at J, with 2 bases in the middle. Per germline, CDR1 MDHEN and CDR2 SYDVKM. The chain's CDR3 is CASSFDYGYTF. Here the CDR3 DNA reads TGTGCCAGCAGTTTCGACTATGGCTACACCTTC.

This clone was observed a few times. J is TRBJ1-1 and V is TRBV28; TRBD1 might be the D (6 bases). The V gene lost 11 bases and the J gene lost 1 base, with 14 bases spanning the gap. Germline CDR1 is MDHEN and CDR2 is SYDVKM. CDR3 length equals 13 residues. The CDR3 loop is CAGGGHQNTEAFF. The DNA of the CDR3 is TGTGCCGGGGGGGGACATCAGAACACTGAAGCTTTCTTT.